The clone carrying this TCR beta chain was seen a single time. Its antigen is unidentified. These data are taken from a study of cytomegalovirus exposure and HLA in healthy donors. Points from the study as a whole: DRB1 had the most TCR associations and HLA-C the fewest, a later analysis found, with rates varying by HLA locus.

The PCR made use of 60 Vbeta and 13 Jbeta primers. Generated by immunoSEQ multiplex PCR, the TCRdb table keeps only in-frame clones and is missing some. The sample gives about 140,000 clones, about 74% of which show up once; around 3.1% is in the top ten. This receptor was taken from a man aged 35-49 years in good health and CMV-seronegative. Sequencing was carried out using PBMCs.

CDR3 amino acids: CASSLVDRGSGNTIYF. CDR3 coding DNA: TGTGCCAGCAGCTTAGTGGATAGGGGGAGTGGAAACACCATATATTTT. This chain connects TRBV7-6 to TRBJ1-3; D is perhaps TRBD1 (6 bases). The CDR3 has 16 residues. Trimming took off 1 base at V and 3 bases at J, with 13 bases between the two ends. From germline, CDR1 is SGHVS and CDR2 FNYEAQ.